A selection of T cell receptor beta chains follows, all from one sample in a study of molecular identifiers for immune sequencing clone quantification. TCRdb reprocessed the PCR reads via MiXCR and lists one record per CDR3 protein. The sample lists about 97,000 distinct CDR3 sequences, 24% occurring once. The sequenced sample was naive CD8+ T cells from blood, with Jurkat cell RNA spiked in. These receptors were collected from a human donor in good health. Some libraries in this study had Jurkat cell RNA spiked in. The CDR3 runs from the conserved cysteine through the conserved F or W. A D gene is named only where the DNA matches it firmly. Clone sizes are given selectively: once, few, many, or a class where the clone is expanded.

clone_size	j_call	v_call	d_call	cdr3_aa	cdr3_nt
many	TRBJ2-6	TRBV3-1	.	CASAIPGSGANVLTF	TGTGCCAGCGCCATTCCGGGGTCTGGGGCCAACGTCCTGACTTTC
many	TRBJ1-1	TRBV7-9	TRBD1	CASSTGQQMNTEAFF	TGTGCCAGCAGTACGGGACAGCAAATGAACACTGAAGCTTTCTTT
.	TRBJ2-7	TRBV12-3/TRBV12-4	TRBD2	CASSPGRGASSYEQYF	TGTGCCAGCAGTCCCGGGAGGGGAGCCTCATCCTACGAGCAGTACTTC
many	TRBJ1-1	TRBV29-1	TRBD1	CSVEDRTGGTEAFF	TGCAGCGTTGAAGATCGGACAGGGGGCACTGAAGCTTTCTTT
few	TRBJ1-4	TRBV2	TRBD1	CASSEGQGNEKLFF	TGTGCCAGCAGTGAAGGACAGGGTAATGAAAAACTGTTTTTT
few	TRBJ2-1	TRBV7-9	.	CASSPQRYYSYNEQFF	TGTGCCAGCAGCCCGCAGCGGTATTACTCCTACAATGAGCAGTTCTTC
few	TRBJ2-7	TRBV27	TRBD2	CASSLGTGTSYEQYF	TGTGCCAGCAGTTTAGGCACCGGGACTAGCTACGAGCAGTACTTC
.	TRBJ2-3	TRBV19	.	CASSNGGLDSRYF	TGTGCCAGTAGTAATGGGGGCCTAGATTCGCGGTATTTT
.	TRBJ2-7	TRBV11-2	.	CASSFYSYEQYF	TGTGCCAGCAGCTTCTACTCCTACGAGCAGTACTTC
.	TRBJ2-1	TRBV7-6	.	CASSLAFEEGDLYNEQFF	TGTGCCAGCAGCTTAGCGTTCGAGGAAGGGGATCTCTACAATGAGCAGTTCTTC
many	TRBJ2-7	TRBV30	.	CAWSVMSGGEQYF	TGTGCCTGGAGTGTAATGTCCGGCGGCGAGCAGTACTTC
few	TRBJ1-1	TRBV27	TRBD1	CASSPGQGFTEAFF	TGTGCCAGCAGCCCCGGACAGGGTTTCACTGAAGCTTTCTTT
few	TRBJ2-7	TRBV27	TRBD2	CASSWASGTYEQYF	TGTGCCAGCAGTTGGGCTAGCGGCACCTACGAGCAGTACTTC
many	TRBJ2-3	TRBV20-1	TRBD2	CSARDLWLAGATDTQYF	TGCAGTGCTAGAGATTTATGGCTAGCGGGGGCCACAGATACGCAGTATTTT
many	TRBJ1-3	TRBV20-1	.	CSAPRTALSGNTIYF	TGCAGTGCTCCCCGGACAGCTCTCTCTGGAAACACCATATATTTT
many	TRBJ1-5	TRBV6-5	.	CASSYSMRSNQPQHF	TGTGCCAGCAGTTACTCGATGAGGAGCAATCAGCCCCAGCATTTT
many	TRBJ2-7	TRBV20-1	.	CSAPPPGLPIHEQYF	TGCAGTGCTCCCCCGCCAGGTCTCCCCATCCACGAGCAGTACTTC
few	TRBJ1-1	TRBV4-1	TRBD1	CASSHLPGQGAGHKKNTEAFF	TGCGCCAGCAGCCACCTGCCGGGACAGGGGGCCGGCCACAAAAAGAACACTGAAGCTTTCTTT
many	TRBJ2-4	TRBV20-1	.	CSASLATKNIQYF	TGCAGTGCTAGCCTAGCGACCAAAAACATTCAGTACTTC
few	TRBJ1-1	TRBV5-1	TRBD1	CASSGGGQNLNTEAFF	TGCGCCAGCAGCGGGGGGGGACAGAACCTGAACACTGAAGCTTTCTTT
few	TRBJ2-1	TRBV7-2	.	CASSFHGFYNEQFF	TGTGCCAGCAGCTTTCACGGGTTCTACAATGAGCAGTTCTTC
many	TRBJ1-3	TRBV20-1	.	CSATSRDSGNTIYF	TGCAGTGCTACTAGCAGAGACTCTGGAAACACCATATATTTT
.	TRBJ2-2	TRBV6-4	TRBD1	CASSGESRDREPHGELFF	TGTGCCAGCAGTGGGGAGAGCCGGGACAGGGAACCACACGGGGAGCTGTTTTTT
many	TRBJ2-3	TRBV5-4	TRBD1	CASSLGQGVTDTQYF	TGTGCCAGCAGCTTGGGACAGGGGGTCACAGATACGCAGTATTTT